This TCR beta chain was observed in a study of blood T cell repertoires in COVID-19 (dated by TCRdb to 2019 to 2021). Turning to the overall study: Samples covering the acute and convalescent phases of COVID-19 were provided by collaborators in the United States, Italy and Spain. The material from the prospective study consisted of cDNA or gDNA derived from T cells, B-cell-depleted T cells, or PBMCs. The dataset comprised deeply sampled blood TCRbeta repertoires from subjects exposed to, actively infected with, or recovered from COVID-19. A freely available public database, intended as a resource for researchers studying the immune response to SARS-CoV-2, is where the repertoires were released. The samples were drawn from the first 160 participants of the ongoing ImmuneRACE study and from 1,254 subjects provided by 6 global collaborators. The sample metadata nearly always contained a de-identified subject ID, COVID-19 status, age in years and sex. Where available, HLA class I and class II types were obtained from metadata supplied by the sample provider rather than from assay-based typing. Study-wide findings and limitations: The quantity of clinical and demographic metadata differed by source and by participant and was supplied without curation.

Looking up the germline V gene yields CDR1 SGDLS and CDR2 YYNGEE. Trimming removed 0 bases from V and 1 base from J, leaving 7 bases between the germline ends. The CDR3 holds 14 amino acids from the cysteine to the phenylalanine. Of the read, only the CDR3 DNA is kept; its 42 bases are in frame from base 1. This clone was counted a single time. It has no known antigen specificity. No base qualities exist here, and no much larger clone lies one base off it. Each collaborating institution followed its own protocols to collect whole blood in K2EDTA tubes. For TCRbeta analysis, collaborators shipped samples in one of three forms: frozen whole blood, isolated PBMCs, or DNA extracted from either of those sample types. TCRbeta CDR3 regions were amplified from genomic DNA using the immunoSEQ Assay, a bias-controlled multiplex PCR. On the study's bioinformatics: Within the assay, amplification of reference gene primers was used to estimate how many nucleated cells each sample contained. Sequence reads were collapsed and filtered to measure the absolute abundance of every unique TCRbeta CDR3 rearrangement. Productive Simpson clonality was computed per sample as the square root of Simpson's diversity index over productive rearrangements. This immuneACCESS table, as held by TCRdb, lists in-frame sequences with V and J called but not all clones. Of the missing ones, under half trace to an unresolved V gene in checked studies; the others have no known cause. For V, J and clone size, that table is used; D and trimming come from the DNA. The sample table shows around 190,000 clones, and approximately 90% are seen once. Of the sample, 3.5% to 4.5% falls within the top ten clones.

The chain is encoded by TRBV9 joined to TRBJ1-1, with an unclear D gene assignment. The sequenced material came from peripheral blood. The sequence derives from a human donor in a cohort sampled during active COVID-19. The nucleotide sequence reads as follows: TGTGCCAGCAGCGTAGCACAAACGAACACTGAAGCTTTCTTT. Translated, this gives CASSVAQTNTEAFF.